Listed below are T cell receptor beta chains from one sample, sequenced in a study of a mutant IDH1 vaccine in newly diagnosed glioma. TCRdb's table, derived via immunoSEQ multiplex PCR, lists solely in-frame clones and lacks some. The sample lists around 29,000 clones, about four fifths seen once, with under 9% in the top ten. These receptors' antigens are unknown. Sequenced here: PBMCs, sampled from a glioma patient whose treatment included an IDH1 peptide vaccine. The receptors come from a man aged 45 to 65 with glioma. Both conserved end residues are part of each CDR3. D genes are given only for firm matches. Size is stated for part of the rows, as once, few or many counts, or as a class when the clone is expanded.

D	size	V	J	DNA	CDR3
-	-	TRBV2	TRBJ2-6	TGTGCCAGTCAGAGCTCCGGGGCCAACGTCCTGACTTTC	CASQSSGANVLTF
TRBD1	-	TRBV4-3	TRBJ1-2	TGCGCCAGCAGCCAGGGTACAGGGGGGACTTCTGGCTACACCTTC	CASSQGTGGTSGYTF
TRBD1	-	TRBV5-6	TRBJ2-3	TGTGCCAGCAGCTCCGGGACAGGGGCCAGCACAGATACGCAGTATTTT	CASSSGTGASTDTQYF
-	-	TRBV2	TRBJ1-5	TGTGCCAGCACTCGAGGGGGGGCACGCAATCAGCCCCAGCATTTT	CASTRGGARNQPQHF
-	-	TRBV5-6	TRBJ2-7	TGTGCCAGCAGCTACGGGAGCTCCTACGAGCAGTACTTC	CASSYGSSYEQYF
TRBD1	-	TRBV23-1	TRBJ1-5	TGCGCCAGCAGTCAATCGGTCTCCCAACCGGGACAGGGTGGGCATCAGCCCCAGCATTTT	CASSQSVSQPGQGGHQPQHF
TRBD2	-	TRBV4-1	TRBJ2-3	TGCGCCAGCAGCCAAGATGCTAGCGGGAGTGATACGCAGTATTTT	CASSQDASGSDTQYF
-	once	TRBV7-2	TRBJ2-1	TGTGCCAGCAGCTTAGCGTCTAGCGAGCAGTTCTTC	CASSLASSEQFF
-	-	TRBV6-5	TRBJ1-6	TGTGCCAGCAGTTCCCTGGGACTGAGTAGTTCACCCCTCCACTTT	CASSSLGLSSSPLHF
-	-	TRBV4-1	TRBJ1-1	TGCGCCAGCAGCCGAGGACCAGTTAGGACAGCGAACACTGAAGCTTTCTTT	CASSRGPVRTANTEAFF
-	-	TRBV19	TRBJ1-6	TGTGCCACCAGTAAGGCGGCAGTTGGAAATTCACCCCTCCACTTT	CATSKAAVGNSPLHF
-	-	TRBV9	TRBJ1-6	TGTGCCAGCAGCCCAGATAATTCACCCCTCCACTTT	CASSPDNSPLHF
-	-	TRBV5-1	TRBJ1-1	TGCGCCAGCAGCGGTAGCGTGAACACTGAAGCTTTCTTT	CASSGSVNTEAFF
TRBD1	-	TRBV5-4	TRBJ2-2	TGTGCCAGCAGCTTGCCGGGGACAGGTTCGAACACCGGGGAGCTGTTTTTT	CASSLPGTGSNTGELFF
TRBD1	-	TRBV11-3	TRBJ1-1	TGTGCCAGCAGGACCCAGGGGGCGAACACTGAAGCTTTCTTT	CASRTQGANTEAFF
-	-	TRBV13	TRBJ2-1	TGTGCCAGCAGCAGTTACAATGAGCAGTTCTTC	CASSSYNEQFF
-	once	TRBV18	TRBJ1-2	TGTGCCAGCTCACCTAACGGAGGGGGAAGGAACTATGGCTACACCTTC	CASSPNGGGRNYGYTF
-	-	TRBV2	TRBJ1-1	TGTGCCAGCAGTGAATCTCTAGCCGGCCGCGAAGCTTTCTTT	CASSESLAGREAFF
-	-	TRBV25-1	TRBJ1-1	TGTGCCAGCAACCGCGGGGGCGACACTGAAGCTTTCTTT	CASNRGGDTEAFF
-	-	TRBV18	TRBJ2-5	TGTGCCAGCTCGACTGGGGCTAGGGACATTTTGAAGGGCCAGTACTTC	CASSTGARDILKGQYF
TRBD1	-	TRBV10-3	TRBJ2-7	TGTGCCATCAAACCATCGGGACAGCCTGACAGCTCCCCCGGCCAGTACTTC	CAIKPSGQPDSSPGQYF
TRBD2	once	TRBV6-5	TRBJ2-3	TGTGCCAGCAGTTTTACTAGCGGCTCAGCGGCAGATACGCAGTATTTT	CASSFTSGSAADTQYF
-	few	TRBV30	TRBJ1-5	TGTGCCTGGAGTTCACGGGGGGGGATCGGTCAGCCCCAGCATTTT	CAWSSRGGIGQPQHF
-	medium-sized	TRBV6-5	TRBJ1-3	TGTGCCAGCAGTTACTCTGGCAGTAGCTCTGGAAACACCATATATTTT	CASSYSGSSSGNTIYF
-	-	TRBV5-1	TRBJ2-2	TGCGCCAGCAATTGGGGGGACACCGGGGAGCTGTTTTTT	CASNWGDTGELFF
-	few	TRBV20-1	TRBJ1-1	TGCAGGGGGTCAGCGAACACTGAAGCTTTCTTT	CRGSANTEAFF
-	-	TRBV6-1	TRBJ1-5	TGTGCCAGCAGTGAAGGCCTTCGATGGGGTAATCAGCCCCAGCATTTT	CASSEGLRWGNQPQHF
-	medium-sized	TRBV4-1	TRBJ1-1	TGCGCCAGCAGCCAAGAGAAGGGTCGGTCTCTCGAAGCTTTCTTT	CASSQEKGRSLEAFF
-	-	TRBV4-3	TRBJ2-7	TGCGCCAGCAGCCAAGCCGCGGGGGCCCACGAGCAGTACTTC	CASSQAAGAHEQYF
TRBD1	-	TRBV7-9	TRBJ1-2	TGTGCCAGCAGCTCCCGGACAGGGATATCCCATGGCTACACCTTC	CASSSRTGISHGYTF
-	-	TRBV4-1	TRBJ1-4	TGCGCCAGCAGCCAAGGATCAGAAACAGATCTGTTTTTT	CASSQGSETDLFF
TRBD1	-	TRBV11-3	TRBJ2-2	TGTGCCAGCAGCATCGGGACAGGGGACGGGGAGCTGTTTTTT	CASSIGTGDGELFF
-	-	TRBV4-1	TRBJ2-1	TGCGCCAGCAGCCAAGTAAGAGGGCAGCTTGGGAATGAGCAGTTCTTC	CASSQVRGQLGNEQFF